This T cell receptor beta chain was identified during a study of shared clonotypes between healthy human individuals. V shed 4 bases and J 6 bases; nucleotides not matched to a gene: 3. The CDR3 length is 15 residues. Germline CDR1 MNHEY, CDR2 SMNVEV (reference sequence). Naive CD8 cells, CD45RO-negative and positively selected for CCR7, excluded terminally differentiated effector memory CD45RA+ cells. In the authors' workflow: Filtering differed since immunoSEQ provided only junctions, with no quality scores. Libraries were prepared by immunoSEQ multiplex PCR; TCRdb keeps only in-frame clonotypes and omits some of them. V and J calls and clone size come straight from that table; D and trimming were deduced from the DNA. This table has over 2,000,000 clones, roughly 95% appearing once.

Source material: naive CD8+ T cells from PBMCs. This clonotype was obtained from a man in his late teens or twenties in good health. Some clones in this sample may be carry-over from other donors' samples. This chain joins TRBV27 and TRBJ2-1, with TRBD2 matching over 13 bases. The CDR3 region has the DNA TGTGCCAGCAGTTGGACTAGCGGGAGCGTCAATGAGCAGTTCTTC. Translating it yields CASSWTSGSVNEQFF.